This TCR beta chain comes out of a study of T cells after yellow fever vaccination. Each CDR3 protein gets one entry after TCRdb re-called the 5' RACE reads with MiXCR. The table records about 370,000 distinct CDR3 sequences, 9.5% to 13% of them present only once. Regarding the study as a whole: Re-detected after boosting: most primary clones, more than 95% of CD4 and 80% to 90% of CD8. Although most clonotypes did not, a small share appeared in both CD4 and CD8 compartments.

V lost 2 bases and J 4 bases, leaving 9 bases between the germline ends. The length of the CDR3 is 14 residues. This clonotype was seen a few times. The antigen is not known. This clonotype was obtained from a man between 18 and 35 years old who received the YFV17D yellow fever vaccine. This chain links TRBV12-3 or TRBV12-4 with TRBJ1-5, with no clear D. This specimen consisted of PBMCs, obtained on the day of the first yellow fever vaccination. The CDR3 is CASSLTGYNQPQHF. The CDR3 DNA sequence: TGTGCCAGCAGTTTAACGGGCTATAATCAGCCCCAGCATTTT.